Listed below are T cell receptor beta chains from one sample, sequenced in a study of CD8 T cells in Susac syndrome. From the immunoSEQ multiplex PCR reads, TCRdb called clonotypes with MiXCR, one entry per CDR3 protein. Among over 95,000 distinct CDR3 sequences listed, less than 95% were seen once. The sequencing sample was made of CD8+ T cells from PBMCs. The receptors shown here come from a human donor in good health. The CDR3 runs from the conserved cysteine through the conserved F or W. D genes are given only for firm matches. Rows may omit the clone size; those that give it use once, few, many or a size class.

D	size	J	V	CDR3	DNA
.	.	TRBJ1-1	TRBV5-6	CASSGTGRVLAFF	TGTGCCAGCAGCGGGACGGGACGGGTGCTGGCTTTCTTT
.	.	TRBJ1-2	TRBV30	CAWSPGNHGYTF	TGTGCCTGGAGTCCGGGGAACCACGGCTACACCTTC
TRBD1	.	TRBJ1-5	TRBV6-1	CASSAKMGQGRPQPQHF	TGTGCCAGCAGTGCAAAAATGGGACAGGGGCGTCCTCAGCCCCAGCATTTT
TRBD2	.	TRBJ2-3	TRBV7-2	CASSPGLATDTQYF	TGTGCCAGCAGCCCGGGACTAGCGACAGATACGCAGTATTTT
TRBD2	.	TRBJ2-7	TRBV29-1	CSVEVAGAYEQYF	TGCAGCGTTGAGGTAGCGGGAGCCTACGAGCAGTACTTC
TRBD1	.	TRBJ2-6	TRBV4-1	CASSQGQSSGANVLTF	TGCGCCAGCAGCCAGGGACAGTCCTCTGGGGCCAACGTCCTGACTTTC
TRBD1	.	TRBJ2-3	TRBV30	CAWRHRGNTDTQYF	TGTGCCTGGAGACACAGGGGGAACACAGATACGCAGTATTTT
.	.	TRBJ2-2	TRBV24-1	CATSVGNTGELFF	TGTGCCACCAGTGTGGGTAACACCGGGGAGCTGTTTTTT
.	once	TRBJ2-7	TRBV4-1	CASSPWVTAKVSYEQYF	TGCGCCAGCAGCCCGTGGGTTACGGCAAAGGTCTCCTACGAGCAGTACTTC
.	.	TRBJ1-5	TRBV20-1	CSASDRGAGILRPQHF	TGCAGTGCTTCTGATCGGGGCGCCGGTATCCTTAGGCCCCAGCATTTT
.	.	TRBJ1-6	TRBV6-2/TRBV6-3	CASSYRTGRDNSPLHF	TGTGCCAGCAGTTACCGTACAGGCCGGGATAATTCACCCCTCCACTTT